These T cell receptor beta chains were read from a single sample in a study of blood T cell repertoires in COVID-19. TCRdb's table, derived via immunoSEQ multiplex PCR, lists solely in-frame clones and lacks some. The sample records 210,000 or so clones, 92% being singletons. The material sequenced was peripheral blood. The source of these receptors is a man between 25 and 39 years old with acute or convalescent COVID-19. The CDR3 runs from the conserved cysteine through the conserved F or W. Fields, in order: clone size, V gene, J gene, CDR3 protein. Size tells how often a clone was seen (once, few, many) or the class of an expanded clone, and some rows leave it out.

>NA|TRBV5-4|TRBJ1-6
CASSLATGGRESPLHF
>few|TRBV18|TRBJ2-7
CASSPPDRARQYF
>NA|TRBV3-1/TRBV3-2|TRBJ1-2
CASSRIGGTGFIGYTF
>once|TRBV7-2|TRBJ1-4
CASSLGAREKLFF
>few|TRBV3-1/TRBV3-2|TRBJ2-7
CASSQDLLAPMWYF
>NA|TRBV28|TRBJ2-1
CASSSPGLAFYEQFF
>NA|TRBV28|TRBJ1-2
CASRRTGGRGYTF
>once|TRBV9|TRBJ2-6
CASSGPRTGVFGANVLTF
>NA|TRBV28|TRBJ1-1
CASRLGGGRLSEAFF
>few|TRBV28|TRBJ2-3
CASSSRGILSYF
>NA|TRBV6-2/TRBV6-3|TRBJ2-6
CASSFVRGSSTPGANVLTF
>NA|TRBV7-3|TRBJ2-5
CASSSELAGIQETQYF
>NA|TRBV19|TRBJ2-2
CASTGGAGATGELFF
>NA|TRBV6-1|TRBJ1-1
CASSERVSFF
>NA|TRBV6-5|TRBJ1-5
CASTRDRVQPQHF
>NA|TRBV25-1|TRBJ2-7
CASSDRGLSKQYF
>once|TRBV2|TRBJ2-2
CASSALPTGTGELFF
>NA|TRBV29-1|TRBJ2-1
CSWASYNEQFF
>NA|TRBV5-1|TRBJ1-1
CASSPDPAGTGDPGRF
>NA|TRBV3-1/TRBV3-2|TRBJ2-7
CASSQNDIPSYEQYF
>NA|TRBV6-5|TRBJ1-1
CASLEPRGHTEAFF
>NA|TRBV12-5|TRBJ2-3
CASGSAGAGDTQYF
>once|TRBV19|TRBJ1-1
CASSTRRDSEAFF
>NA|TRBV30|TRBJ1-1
CAWSDGYNTEAFF
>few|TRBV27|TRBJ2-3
CASSYAGNTQYF
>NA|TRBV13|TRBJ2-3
CASGRTDTQYF
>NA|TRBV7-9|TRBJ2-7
CASSSQGSEQYF
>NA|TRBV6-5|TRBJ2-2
CASSYSTSSGTGELFF